Presented here are 18 T cell receptor beta chains from one specimen sequenced in a study of T cells after yellow fever vaccination. One entry per CDR3 protein, called by TCRdb with MiXCR from the 5' RACE reads. The repertoire holds some 26,000 distinct CDR3 sequences, with around 3.4% as singletons. The sequenced sample was PBMCs, either bulk or a sorted T-cell subset (CD4+, CD8+, memory, or dextramer-sorted; not recorded which), obtained about 41 days after the first yellow fever vaccination. The source is a man aged 18 to 29 who received the YFV17D yellow fever vaccine.

There are many counts of this clonotype. The chain joins TRBV9 to TRBJ1-1; D uncertain. Germline lookup yields CDR1 SGDLS and CDR2 YYNGEE. The V end lost 0 bases, the J end lost 1 base, and 7 bases lay between the germline ends. This CDR3 has 14 amino acids. CDR3 in amino acids: CASSVVMGNTEAFF. CDR3 coding DNA: TGTGCCAGCAGCGTAGTTATGGGGAACACTGAAGCTTTCTTT.

This clonotype has only a few counts. A read error is possible here, since a much larger clone lies one base away. Written as DNA, the CDR3 is TGTGCCAGCAGCTTAAGGCACACCGGGGAGCTGTTTTTT. Its translation: CASSLRHTGELFF. J is TRBJ2-2 and V is TRBV7-3; D unresolved. V was clipped by 1 base and J by 3 bases, with 3 bases between them. The length of the CDR3 is 13 residues. Per the germline V gene, CDR1 is SGHTA and CDR2 is FQGTGA.

Of note for this clonotype: A read error may explain this, as a much larger clone is one base away. CDR3 sequence reads: CASSYSVGDFQPQHF. In nucleotides, the CDR3 is TGTGCCAGCAGTTACTCTGTCGGGGACTTTCAGCCCCAGCATTTT. The chain joins TRBV2 to TRBJ1-5; TRBD1 is a possible D gene (5 bases). Between the trimmed V and J ends, which lost 5 bases and 6 bases, there was a span of 17 bases. Per the germline V gene, CDR1 is SNHLY and CDR2 is FYNNEI. The CDR3 extends over 15 amino acids.

The sample holds many counts of this clonotype. The chain combines TRBV7-2 with TRBJ2-5; D gene ambiguous. CDR1 and CDR2 (germline): SGHTA, FQGNSA. The CDR3 consists of 14 residues. Trimming pared 5 bases from V and 1 base from J, leaving 11 bases between. CDR3 sequence: CASSPTVTQETQYF. CDR3 DNA: TGTGCCAGCAGCCCTACCGTGACCCAAGAGACCCAGTACTTC.

This clonotype appeared many times. V usage is TRBV19 and J usage is TRBJ2-5, with TRBD2 matching over 7 bases. The junction had 12 bases not matched to a gene; V was cut back by 7 bases and J by 4 bases. The CDR3 totals 15 residues. From germline, CDR1 is LNHDA and CDR2 SQIVND (reference sequence). CDR3 protein: CASMARGGRGETQYF. In nucleotides, the CDR3 is TGTGCCAGTATGGCGCGGGGAGGGCGTGGAGAGACCCAGTACTTC.

This clonotype was detected ten times or more. The V call is TRBV11-2, the J call TRBJ2-3, with D unresolved. V shed 2 bases and J shed 1 base, with 7 bases lying between them. The CDR3 is 14 amino acids. Germline-derived CDR1 and CDR2 are SGHAT and FQNNGV. DNA of the CDR3: TGTGCCAGCAGCTTAACACGGGGCACAGATACGCAGTATTTT. Translating it yields CASSLTRGTDTQYF.

Ten or more counts support this clonotype. This sequence joins TRBV5-1 and TRBJ1-2, with D hard to call. Germline V gene lookup returns CDR1 SGHRS and CDR2 YFSETQ. V was shortened by 5 bases and J by 4 bases, with 15 bases between the two germline ends. The CDR3 runs 14 residues. In DNA, the CDR3 is TGCGCCAGCAGACTCGGCGTCTCGACCTATGGCTACACCTTC. It is translated as CASRLGVSTYGYTF.

In its sample, this clonotype was seen many times. V usage is TRBV20-1 and J usage is TRBJ2-4; 7 positions agree with TRBD2. Per the germline V gene, CDR1 is DFQATT and CDR2 is SNEGSKA (reference sequence). This CDR3 spans 11 amino acids. Losses at the gene ends were 3 bases for V and 7 bases for J; bases not matched to a gene: 0. The CDR3 loop is CSARGGNIQYF. CDR3 DNA: TGCAGTGCTAGGGGGGGGAACATTCAGTACTTC.

This clonotype was counted at least ten times. The V call is TRBV11-2, the J call TRBJ2-1, with 9 bases that match TRBD1. Per germline, CDR1 SGHAT and CDR2 FQNNGV. V lost 7 bases and J lost 8; bases outside the gene matches: 6. This CDR3 spans 13 amino acids. CDR3 amino acids: CASTRDRDDEQFF. The CDR3 DNA is TGTGCCAGCACCCGGGACAGGGACGATGAGCAGTTCTTC.

Many counts were recorded for this clonotype. The genes are TRBV20-1 and TRBJ2-3; D may be TRBD2 (6 bases). The germline V gene has CDR1 DFQATT and CDR2 SNEGSKA (reference sequence). V lost 2 bases, J lost 0 bases, and 12 bases lay in between. This CDR3 is 15 amino acids long. The CDR3 region is CSARIVAGSTDTQYF. The CDR3 DNA reads TGCAGTGCTAGAATAGTCGCGGGGAGCACAGATACGCAGTATTTT.

There are many counts of this clonotype. The V and J genes are TRBV28 and TRBJ2-1, with TRBD2 matching 13 bases. Looked up from germline, CDR1 is MDHEN and CDR2 is SYDVKM. There are 16 residues in the CDR3. V lost 3 bases, J lost 4 bases, and 3 bases stayed unmatched. DNA for the CDR3: TGTGCCAGCAGTTTGACTAGCGGGGGGCCTTACAATGAGCAGTTCTTC. Protein: CASSLTSGGPYNEQFF.

This clonotype was counted ten times or more. The rearrangement uses TRBV6-2 or TRBV6-3 and TRBJ2-3, with TRBD2 matching 11 bases. The CDR3 consists of 16 residues. Trimming cost V 6 bases and J 3 bases; bases outside gene matches: 8. Germline assignment: CDR1 MNHEY and CDR2 SVGEGT. The CDR3 loop is CASSPSTSGGTDTQYF. The CDR3 DNA reads as TGTGCCAGCAGCCCCAGTACTAGCGGGGGTACAGATACGCAGTATTTT.

This clonotype occurred many times. V is TRBV4-1 and J is TRBJ1-2; D might be TRBD1 (6 bases). V shed 1 base and J shed 0 bases, with 18 bases lying between them. The CDR3 extends over 18 amino acids. Germline V gives CDR1 MGHRA, CDR2 YSYEKL. The CDR3 nucleotides read TGCGCCAGCAGCCAAGCTCGGGACATCACGATCCCTAACTATGGCTACACCTTC. Protein sequence: CASSQARDITIPNYGYTF.

This clonotype showed up just a few times. This rearrangement joins TRBV7-9 to TRBJ2-5; 10 bases fit TRBD1. Losses at the gene ends were 5 bases for V and 1 base for J; bases not matched to a gene: 4. Per germline, CDR1 SEHNR and CDR2 FQNEAQ (reference sequence). The CDR3 runs 15 residues. The CDR3 bases are TGTGCCAGCAGCCCCGGGACAGGGGTCCAAGAGACCCAGTACTTC. Its protein is CASSPGTGVQETQYF.

This clonotype was recorded many times. This chain uses TRBV3-1 with TRBJ1-2; no firm D call. From germline, CDR1 is LGHDT and CDR2 YNNKEL (reference sequence). V was trimmed by 4 bases and J by 6 bases, leaving 15 bases between them. The CDR3 runs 14 residues. The CDR3 sequence: CASSLRPGGDGYTF. In DNA, the CDR3 is TGTGCCAGCAGCCTGAGGCCAGGAGGTGATGGCTACACCTTC.

This clonotype was recorded many times. This chain connects TRBV5-6 to TRBJ2-4; 7 positions match TRBD1. Germline CDR1 SGHDT, CDR2 YYEEEE. This CDR3 is built from 13 residues. V shed 4 bases and J 7 bases; nucleotides not matched to a gene: 5. CDR3 DNA sequence: TGTGCCAGCAGCCTAGACAGGGCGAACATTCAGTACTTC. Translation: CASSLDRANIQYF.

This clonotype was detected ten times or more. The V and J genes are TRBV7-2 and TRBJ1-2; perhaps TRBD1 as D (5 bases). The germline CDR1 and CDR2 sequences are SGHTA and FQGNSA. The CDR3 spans 16 residues. The ends were cut back, 0 bases at V and 1 base at J, with 12 bases in the middle. Here the CDR3 reads CASSLARTGDNYGYTF. For the CDR3, the DNA is TGTGCCAGCAGCTTAGCGCGCACAGGAGATAACTATGGCTACACCTTC.

Ten or more counts support this clonotype. The chain is built from TRBV6-2 or TRBV6-3 and TRBJ2-5, with D perhaps TRBD1 or TRBD2 (5 bases each). Germline V lookup: CDR1 MNHEY, CDR2 SVGEGT. Trimming left V 5 bases short and J 1 base short, with 8 bases between. This CDR3 region has 13 residues. CDR3 residues: CASSDGAQETQYF. CDR3 in DNA: TGTGCCAGCAGTGACGGGGCCCAAGAGACCCAGTACTTC.